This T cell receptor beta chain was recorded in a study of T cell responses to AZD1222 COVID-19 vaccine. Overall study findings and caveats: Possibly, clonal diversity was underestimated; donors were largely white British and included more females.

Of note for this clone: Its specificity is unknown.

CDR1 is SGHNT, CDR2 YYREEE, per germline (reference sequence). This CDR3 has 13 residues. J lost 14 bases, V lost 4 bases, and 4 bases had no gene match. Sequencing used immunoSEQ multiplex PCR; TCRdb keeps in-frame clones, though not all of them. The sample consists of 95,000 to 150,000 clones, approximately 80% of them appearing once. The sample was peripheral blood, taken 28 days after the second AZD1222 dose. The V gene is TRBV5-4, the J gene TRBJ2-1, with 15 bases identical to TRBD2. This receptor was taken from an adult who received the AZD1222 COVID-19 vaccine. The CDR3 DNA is TGTGCCAGCAGCCCCCGGACTAGCGGGGGGGAGTTCTTC. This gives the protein CASSPRTSGGEFF. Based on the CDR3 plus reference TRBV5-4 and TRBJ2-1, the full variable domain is ETGVTQSPTHLIKTRGQQVTLRCSSQSGHNTVSWYQQALGQGPQFIFQYYREEENGRGNFPPRFSGLQFPNYSSELNVNALELDDSALYLCASSPRTSGGEFFGPGTRLTVL.